This record covers a single TCR beta chain. The germline V gene has CDR1 LGHDT and CDR2 YNNKEL (reference sequence). Trimming removed 1 base from V and 9 bases from J; junction bases left unmatched: 6. This CDR3 spans 15 amino acids. This entry belongs to a study of blood T cell repertoires in COVID-19. Study-wide background: There were acute and convalescent COVID-19 samples, and they came from the United States, Italy and Spain. The cDNA or gDNA used as material had been derived from T cells, B-cell-depleted T cells, or PBMCs.

Per the original methods: Estimated nucleated cell counts came from reference gene primer amplification. Assay used: immunoSEQ multiplex PCR; TCRdb lists only in-frame clones, some missing. V and J calls plus clone size are reproduced from that table; the DNA served to infer D and trimming. The repertoire consists of hundreds of thousands of clones, with around 82% occurring once and the leading ten covering approximately 4.8%. Sequenced material: peripheral blood. The receptor was derived from a woman in her 70s with acute or convalescent COVID-19. This sequence joins TRBV3-1 (or the pseudogene TRBV3-2) and TRBJ1-6; 7 bases are shared with TRBD1. The CDR3 DNA sequence: TGTGCCAGCAGCCAAGTGATCAGGGGGTTTTCACCCCTCCACTTT. Its protein is CASSQVIRGFSPLHF.